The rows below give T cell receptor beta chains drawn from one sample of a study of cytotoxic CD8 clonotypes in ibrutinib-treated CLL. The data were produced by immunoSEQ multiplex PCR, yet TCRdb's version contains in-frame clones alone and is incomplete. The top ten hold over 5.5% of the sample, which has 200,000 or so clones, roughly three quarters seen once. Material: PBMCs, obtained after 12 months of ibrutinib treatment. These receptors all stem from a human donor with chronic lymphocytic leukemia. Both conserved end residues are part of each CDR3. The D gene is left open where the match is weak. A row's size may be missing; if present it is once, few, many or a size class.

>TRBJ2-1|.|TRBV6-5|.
TGTGCCAGCATGGTGGGAACAGGATCTCCCAATGAGCAGTTCTTC
CASMVGTGSPNEQFF
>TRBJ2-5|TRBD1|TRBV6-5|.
TGTGCCAGCAGTTCGGGACAGGGGATAAAGACCCAGTACTTC
CASSSGQGIKTQYF
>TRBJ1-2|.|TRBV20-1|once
TGCAGTGCTAGAGATCCGGGCTCCCAAAACTTC
CSARDPGSQNF
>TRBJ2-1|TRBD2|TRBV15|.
TGTGCCACCAGCAGAGGACTAGCGGGAGGGTCCTACAATGAGCAGTTCTTC
CATSRGLAGGSYNEQFF
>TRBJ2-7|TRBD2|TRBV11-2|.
TGTGCCAGCAGCGAAGGGACTAGCCCTTACGAGCAGTACTTC
CASSEGTSPYEQYF
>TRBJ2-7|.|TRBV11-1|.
TGTGCCAGCAGCCCTTTGGGGACATCAGGGCAGTACTTC
CASSPLGTSGQYF
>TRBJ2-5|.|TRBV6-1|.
TGTGCCAGCAGTACCCGACAGACGCAAGAGACCCAGTACTTC
CASSTRQTQETQYF
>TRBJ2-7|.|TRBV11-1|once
TGTGCCAGCAGCTTATGGGTCTACGAGCAGTACTTC
CASSLWVYEQYF
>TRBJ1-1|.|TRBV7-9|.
TGTGCCAGCAGAGGACGGCCGAACACTGAAGCTTTCTTT
CASRGRPNTEAFF
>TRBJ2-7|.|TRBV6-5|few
TGTGCCAGCAGTTACTCGATTTGGGGATCCTACGAGCAGTACTTC
CASSYSIWGSYEQYF
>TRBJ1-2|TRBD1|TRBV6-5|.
TGTGCCAGCAGGGGACAGGGCGGTTATGGCTACACCTTC
CASRGQGGYGYTF
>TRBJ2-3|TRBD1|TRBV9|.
TGTGCCAGCAGCATCCGGGACAGGGTAGGAGATACGCAGTATTTT
CASSIRDRVGDTQYF
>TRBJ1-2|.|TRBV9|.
TGTGCCAGCAGCGTAGAGGGGACTGACAACTATGGCTACACCTTC
CASSVEGTDNYGYTF
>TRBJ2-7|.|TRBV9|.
TGTGCCAGCAGCGTAGGTGCTGATCCCTACGAGCAGTACTTC
CASSVGADPYEQYF
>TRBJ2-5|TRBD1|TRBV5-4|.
TGTGCCAGCAGCACGACAGGGGCCGCGTACCAAGAGACCCAGTACTTC
CASSTTGAAYQETQYF
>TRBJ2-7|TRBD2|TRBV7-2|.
TGTGCCAGCAGCTTTCGTCCTAGCGGGAGGGACTCGGGCGAGCAGTACTTC
CASSFRPSGRDSGEQYF
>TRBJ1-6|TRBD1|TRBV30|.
TGTGCCTGGAGTCCCATAGGACAGGGGCAAAGATTTAATTCACCCCTCCACTTT
CAWSPIGQGQRFNSPLHF
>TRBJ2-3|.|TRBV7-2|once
TGTGCCAGCACAAAGAGTCAGGCCACAGATACGCAGTATTTT
CASTKSQATDTQYF
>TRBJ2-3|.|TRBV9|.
TGTGCCAGCAGCGTTGCCGGGACATTCACAGATACGCAGTATTTT
CASSVAGTFTDTQYF
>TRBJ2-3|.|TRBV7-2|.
TGTGCCAGCAGCTTAGTCGGGCTAGCGACGGATACGCAGTATTTT
CASSLVGLATDTQYF
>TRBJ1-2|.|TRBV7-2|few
TGTGCCAGCAGCTTCGGGTTGGGCTATGGCTACACCTTC
CASSFGLGYGYTF
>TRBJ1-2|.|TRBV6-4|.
TGTGCCAGCAGTGAGGCACAAGGTTCCTATGGCTACACCTTC
CASSEAQGSYGYTF
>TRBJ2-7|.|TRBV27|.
TGTGCCAGCAGAGGGGACGGCCACGAGCAGTACTTC
CASRGDGHEQYF
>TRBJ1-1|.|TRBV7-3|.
TGTGCCAGCAGCTCCAACGAGGAACAGGGTTGGTTGAACACTGAAGCTTTCTTT
CASSSNEEQGWLNTEAFF
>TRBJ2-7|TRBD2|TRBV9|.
TGTGCCAGCAGCGTGGCCCCGTTGGTTGCCGGGGGGTACGAGCAGTACTTC
CASSVAPLVAGGYEQYF
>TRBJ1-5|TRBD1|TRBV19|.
TGTGCCAGTAGTAGGACGGGACAGGGGGACAATCAGCCCCAGCATTTT
CASSRTGQGDNQPQHF
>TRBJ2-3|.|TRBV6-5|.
TGTGCCAGCTTGGATCGGCGGAGGGGGGATACGCAGTATTTT
CASLDRRRGDTQYF
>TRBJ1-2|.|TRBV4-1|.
TGCGCCAGCAGCCAAGATCCCGGGACGGCTAACTATGGCTACACCTTC
CASSQDPGTANYGYTF
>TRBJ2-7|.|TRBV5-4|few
TGTGCCAGCAGAATAATAGGAGGGGGGGCCGACCGTCTGTACTTC
CASRIIGGGADRLYF
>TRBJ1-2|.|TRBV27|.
TGTGCCAGCGGAAAGGGGTATGGCTACACCTTC
CASGKGYGYTF
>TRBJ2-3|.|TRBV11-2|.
TGTGCCAGCAGCTTCCGGGACTGGAATAGTGGGCAGTATTTT
CASSFRDWNSGQYF
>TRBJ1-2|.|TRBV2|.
TGTGCCAGCAGTCCCGACCCCTATGGCTACACCTTC
CASSPDPYGYTF
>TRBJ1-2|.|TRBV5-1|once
TGCGCCAGCAGCTCCCCCCTGAGGGAAGGCTACACCTTC
CASSSPLREGYTF
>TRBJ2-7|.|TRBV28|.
TGTGCCAGCAGTTTGGCGGAGGACTACGAGCAGTACTTC
CASSLAEDYEQYF
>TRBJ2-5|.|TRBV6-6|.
TGTGCCAGCAGTGCCTTGGGGGCAACCCAGTACTTC
CASSALGATQYF
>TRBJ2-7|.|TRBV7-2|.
TGTGCCAGCAGCTGGAGGGGGTCCGAGCAGTACTTC
CASSWRGSEQYF
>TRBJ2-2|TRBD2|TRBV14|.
TGTGCCAGCAGCCAAGCCCGAACTAGCGGGAGCACCGGGGAGCTGTTTTTT
CASSQARTSGSTGELFF
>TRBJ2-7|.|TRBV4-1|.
TGCGCCAGCAGCCATGGTAGCGCAAAAAACTACGAGCAGTACTTC
CASSHGSAKNYEQYF
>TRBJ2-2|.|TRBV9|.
TGTGCCAGCAGCGTACTGGGGACCACCGGGGAGCTGTTTTTT
CASSVLGTTGELFF
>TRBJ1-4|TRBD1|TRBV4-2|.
TGTGCCAGCAGTCTTCCCGGGACAGGGGTTGAAAAACTGTTTTTT
CASSLPGTGVEKLFF
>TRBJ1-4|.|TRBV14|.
TGTGCCAGCAGCCAAGACTGGGGCTTTAATGAAAAACTGTTTTTT
CASSQDWGFNEKLFF
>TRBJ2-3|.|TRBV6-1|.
TGTGCCAGCAGTGAATCGCCAGGGGCCCGGGGGGCAGATACGCAGTATTTT
CASSESPGARGADTQYF
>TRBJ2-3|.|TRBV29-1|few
TGCAGCGTTCAACCCTTAGCGGCAGATACGCAGTATTTT
CSVQPLAADTQYF
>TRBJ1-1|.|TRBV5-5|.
TGTGCCAGCAGCTCGGCAGCTTCAGTGGCTGAAGCTTTCTTT
CASSSAASVAEAFF
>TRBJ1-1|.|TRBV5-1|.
TGCGCCAGCAGCTTGGAGGCGGTTAACACTGAAGCTTTCTTT
CASSLEAVNTEAFF
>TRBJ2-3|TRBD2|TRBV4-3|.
TGCGCCAGCAGCCAAGTGCGGGGGGGCAATACGCAGTATTTT
CASSQVRGGNTQYF